Following are 25 T cell receptor beta chains from one sample sequenced in a study of T cell responses to AZD1222 COVID-19 vaccine. This table comes from immunoSEQ multiplex PCR, and its TCRdb copy is limited to in-frame clones, with some not included. This table holds approximately 67,000 clones, under 90% found once. The material was peripheral blood, obtained 28 days after the second AZD1222 dose. The receptors shown here come from an adult who received the AZD1222 COVID-19 vaccine.

This clone occurred once. V gene TRBV6-6 combines with J gene TRBJ1-2; 7 nucleotides agree with TRBD1. Germline assignment: CDR1 MNHNY and CDR2 SVGAGI (reference sequence). The V and J ends lost 6 bases and 4 bases, in that order; junction bases with no gene match: 5. The CDR3 runs to 13 residues. The CDR3 is CASRETGTYGYTF. The CDR3 DNA sequence: TGTGCCAGCAGAGAGACAGGGACCTATGGCTACACCTTC.

The rearrangement links TRBV5-6 to TRBJ2-7, with unresolved D. Germline assignment: CDR1 SGHDT and CDR2 YYEEEE. The CDR3 runs to 15 residues. The V and J ends lost 3 bases and 6 bases respectively, with 19 bases between them. The CDR3 region is CASSSWALKGSEQYF. DNA for the CDR3: TGTGCCAGCAGCTCTTGGGCCTTGAAGGGATCCGAGCAGTACTTC.

The chain uses TRBV18 and TRBJ2-1; D unresolved. The ends were cut back, 5 bases at V and 14 bases at J, with 16 bases in the middle. From germline, CDR1 is KGHSH and CDR2 LQKENI. The CDR3 totals 12 residues. Written as DNA, the CDR3 is TGTGCCAGCTCAACAGAAGTTGGCGTAGAGTTCTTC. This sequence encodes CASSTEVGVEFF.

V gene TRBV18 combines with J gene TRBJ2-7; a weak D match, TRBD2 (6 bases). V dropped 6 bases and J dropped 0 bases, with 12 bases sitting between them. The CDR3 contains 14 residues. Germline CDR1 reads KGHSH; CDR2 reads LQKENI. CDR3 bases: TGTGCCAGCTCGGAGGGTTCAAGCTCCTACGAGCAGTACTTC. Its protein is CASSEGSSSYEQYF.

This sequence joins TRBV2 and TRBJ2-4, with 7 bases matching TRBD1. The germline CDR1 and CDR2 sequences are SNHLY and FYNNEI. The CDR3 spans 18 residues. V gave up 8 bases and J gave up 1 base; unmatched junction bases: 17. CDR3 DNA: TGTGCCAGCGGCGAGACAGGGCTGGATGTTGGGGCCAAAAACATTCAGTACTTC. Translated, it gives CASGETGLDVGAKNIQYF.

The J gene is TRBJ1-5, the V gene TRBV7-4; D remains ambiguous. Deletions cut 0 bases from V and 0 bases from J, with 9 bases between. Germline V gene lookup returns CDR1 SGHVT and CDR2 SQSDAQ. The CDR3 is 16 residues long. CDR3 nucleotides: TGTGCCAGCAGCTTAGCGCGCGAAATTAGCAATCAGCCCCAGCATTTT. Translating gives CASSLAREISNQPQHF.

The table lists this clone with a few counts. J is TRBJ1-5 and V is TRBV30; 7 nucleotides align to TRBD1. The CDR3 consists of 13 residues. Germline CDR1 GTSNPN, CDR2 SVGIG (reference sequence). The ends lost 6 bases at V and 6 bases at J; junction bases unmatched: 8. For the CDR3, the DNA is TGTGCCTGTCGACAGGGAATGGGTCAGCCCCAGCATTTT. Protein product: CACRQGMGQPQHF. The whole variable domain, filled in from reference TRBV30 and TRBJ1-5, reads SQTIHQWPATLVQPVGSPLSLECTVEGTSNPNLYWYRQAAGRGLQLLFYSVGIGQISSEVPQNLSASRPQDRQFILSSKKLLLSDSGFYLCACRQGMGQPQHFGDGTRLSIL.

The J gene is TRBJ1-2, the V gene TRBV4-2; possibly TRBD1 for D (5 bases). This CDR3 has 16 amino acids. Trimming took 1 base from V and 8 from J, leaving 20 bases between them. Germline lookup yields CDR1 LGHNA and CDR2 YNFKEQ. CDR3 sequence (DNA): TGTGCCAGCAGCCAAGGAGGCCAGGGAGGAGTGCGGGGCTACACCTTC. Its protein product is CASSQGGQGGVRGYTF.

This clone was detected only a few times. V usage is TRBV27 and J usage is TRBJ1-1; the D is unclear. Germline assignment: CDR1 MNHEY and CDR2 SMNVEV (reference sequence). CDR3 size: 13 residues. V was pared by 6 bases and J by 2 bases, with 10 bases between. CDR3 region: CASRLIGNTEAFF. The CDR3 coding sequence is TGTGCCAGCAGGCTGATTGGAAACACTGAAGCTTTCTTT.

V gene TRBV13 combines with J gene TRBJ2-1, with 13 positions matching TRBD2. CDR3 length: 14 amino acids. Unmatched junction bases numbered 0, after V lost 3 bases and J lost 7 bases. Germline CDR1 is PRHDT and CDR2 is FYEKMQ (reference sequence). The DNA of the CDR3 is TGTGCCAGCAGCTTGGGACTAGCGGGGAATGAGCAGTTCTTC. Encoded protein: CASSLGLAGNEQFF.

The rearrangement joins TRBV19 to TRBJ2-2; D possibly corresponds to TRBD2 (6 bases). The CDR3 loop spans 14 amino acids. V lost 7 bases to trimming and J lost 6 bases, with 15 bases between them. In germline, CDR1 is LNHDA, CDR2 SQIVND (reference sequence). CDR3 region: CASTTLGGAGELFF. CDR3 nucleotides: TGTGCCAGTACTACTCTCGGGGGAGCCGGGGAGCTGTTTTTT.

DNA for the CDR3: TGTGCCAGCAGTTCGGACAGTAATTCACCCCTCCACTTT. Its translation: CASSSDSNSPLHF. The chain carries TRBV28 and TRBJ1-6; a weak D match, TRBD1 (6 bases). The V gene's germline CDR1 is MDHEN and CDR2 SYDVKM. Trimming took 4 bases from V and 6 from J, leaving 7 bases between them. This CDR3 has 13 residues.

CDR3 protein: CATSPPGTAKTHGLFF. The CDR3 nucleotides are TGTGCCACCAGTCCTCCCGGGACAGCTAAAACTCATGGTCTGTTTTTT. V usage is TRBV15 and J usage is TRBJ1-4; TRBD1 matches 7 bases. With V trimmed by 6 bases and J by 14 bases, 21 bases remained unmatched. Looked up from germline, CDR1 is LNHNV and CDR2 is YYDKDF (reference sequence). The CDR3 extends over 16 amino acids.

The J gene is TRBJ2-5, the V gene TRBV7-9; D is perhaps TRBD1 or TRBD2 (5 bases each). The V end was cut by 3 bases, the J end by 5 bases, with 16 bases between. Germline V gene lookup returns CDR1 SEHNR and CDR2 FQNEAQ (reference sequence). CDR3 length equals 15 residues. In DNA, the CDR3 is TGTGCCAGCAGCTTTGGGACCGCAAGAGCGGAGACCCAGTACTTC. Its protein is CASSFGTARAETQYF.

This sequence joins TRBV6-5 and TRBJ2-3; 7 bases are a match to TRBD1. This CDR3 is built from 14 residues. The trim removed 8 bases at V and 2 bases at J, leaving 7 bases unmatched. The germline CDR1 and CDR2 sequences are MNHEY and SVGAGI. The CDR3 region is CASANRGFTDTQYF. The CDR3 DNA reads as TGTGCCAGCGCCAACAGGGGCTTCACAGATACGCAGTATTTT.

This clone was recorded a few times. The gene calls are TRBV29-1 and TRBJ1-5; no firm D call. The CDR3 has 15 residues. Germline V gene sequence: CDR1 SQVTM, CDR2 ANQGSEA. V lost 4 bases, J lost 0 bases, and 13 bases lay in between. The CDR3 sequence is CSVASSADSNQPQHF. CDR3 nucleotide sequence: TGCAGCGTTGCAAGCTCGGCCGATAGCAATCAGCCCCAGCATTTT. Full variable domain (remainder filled in from reference TRBV29-1 and TRBJ1-5): SAVISQKPSRDICQRGTSLTIQCQVDSQVTMMFWYRQQPGQSLTLIATANQGSEATYESGFVIDKFPISRPNLTFSTLTVSNMSPEDSSIYLCSVASSADSNQPQHFGDGTRLSIL.

There are a few counts of this clone. This chain joins TRBV6-6 and TRBJ2-7; D possibly uses TRBD1 or TRBD2 (5 bases each). Trimming removed 6 bases at V and 7 bases at J, with 13 bases between. Germline assignment: CDR1 MNHNY and CDR2 SVGAGI (reference sequence). The CDR3 is 12 amino acids. The CDR3 coding sequence is TGTGCCAGCAGCCCCGGGACGCGAGAGCAGTACTTC. The encoded protein is CASSPGTREQYF.

The chain is built from TRBV4-2 and TRBJ2-7; 13 nucleotides line up with TRBD2. There are 18 residues in the CDR3. The germline V gene has CDR1 LGHNA and CDR2 YNFKEQ. Germline trimming cut 1 base from V and 0 bases from J; bases unmatched to any gene: 6. The CDR3 bases are TGTGCCAGCAGCCAAGGGGGACTAGCGGGGCAAAGCTCCTACGAGCAGTACTTC. This sequence encodes CASSQGGLAGQSSYEQYF.

V is TRBV7-9 and J is TRBJ1-2, with D tentatively TRBD1 (6 bases). Germline CDR1 is SEHNR and CDR2 is FQNEAQ (reference sequence). The CDR3 extends over 13 amino acids. V lost 5 bases and J lost 0, with 7 bases in between. The CDR3 nucleotides are TGTGCCAGCAGCCGGGACACTAACTATGGCTACACCTTC. It translates to CASSRDTNYGYTF.

The V call is TRBV7-9, the J call TRBJ2-3; D uncertain. CDR1 and CDR2 from the germline V gene are SEHNR and FQNEAQ (reference sequence). The germline V and J ends were trimmed by 5 bases and 6 bases, with 15 bases remaining between them. The CDR3 is made up of 14 amino acids. CDR3 region: CASSDRATLDTQYF. The CDR3 DNA follows: TGTGCCAGCAGCGACCGGGCCACCCTCGATACGCAGTATTTT.

The V call is TRBV4-3, the J call TRBJ1-5; TRBD1 might be the D (5 bases). The CDR3 totals 16 residues. CDR1 is LGHNA, CDR2 YSLEER, per germline. V was cut by 2 bases and J by 5 bases, with 16 bases left in between. The CDR3 nucleotides read TGCGCCAGCAGCCAATCCAACCGGGACCTCTATCAGCCCCAGCATTTT. This gives the protein CASSQSNRDLYQPQHF.

The chain links TRBV2 to TRBJ1-5; perhaps TRBD1 as D (6 bases). This CDR3 comprises 13 residues. Looked up from germline, CDR1 is SNHLY and CDR2 is FYNNEI. Deletions cut 7 bases from V and 3 bases from J, with 10 bases between. This chain's CDR3 is CASNGQLNQPQHF. The CDR3 coding sequence is TGTGCCAGCAACGGACAGCTCAATCAGCCCCAGCATTTT.

This sequence joins TRBV10-3 and TRBJ2-7; possible D gene TRBD1, 6 bases. This CDR3 has 15 residues. Trimming stripped 3 bases from V and 0 bases from J, with 12 bases between. Germline lookup yields CDR1 ENHRY and CDR2 SYGVKD. As DNA, the CDR3 is TGTGCCATCAGTGACCCGACAGGTTTCTCCTACGAGCAGTACTTC. Translating gives CAISDPTGFSYEQYF.

V gene TRBV6-5 combines with J gene TRBJ2-5; D is ambiguous. The length of the CDR3 is 16 residues. The V gene's germline CDR1 is MNHEY and CDR2 SVGAGI. V was trimmed by 0 bases and J by 3 bases, leaving 14 bases between them. DNA for the CDR3: TGTGCCAGCAGTTACTCAGGGTCCACCTCCAAAGAGACCCAGTACTTC. It translates to CASSYSGSTSKETQYF.

This clone is a singleton in its sample. The gene calls are TRBV19 and TRBJ1-1; a weak D match, TRBD1 (5 bases). Germline loops: CDR1 LNHDA, CDR2 SQIVND (reference sequence). Trimming removed 4 bases at V and 3 bases at J, with 9 bases between. The CDR3 is 13 amino acids. CDR3 in amino acids: CASSNQGDTEAFF. The CDR3 DNA reads TGTGCCAGTAGTAACCAGGGAGACACTGAAGCTTTCTTT. The entire variable domain, with the rest obtained from reference TRBV19 and TRBJ1-1, is as follows: DGGITQSPKYLFRKEGQNVTLSCEQNLNHDAMYWYRQDPGQGLRLIYYSQIVNDFQKGDIAEGYSVSREKKESFPLTVTSAQKNPTAFYLCASSNQGDTEAFFGQGTRLTVV.